The 30 T cell receptor beta chains given below trace back to one sample, sequenced in a study of T cell changes during pregnancy in multiple sclerosis. Method: immunoSEQ multiplex PCR; TCRdb's copy keeps in-frame clones and lacks some. The table has more than 55,000 clones, 90% seen once. Sequences were derived from peripheral blood, sampled in the third trimester of pregnancy. Receptors were obtained from a female donor in good health, enrolled as a control in a pregnancy study.

In nucleotides, the CDR3 is TGTGCCAGCAGCGGACAGGGACAAGCCAAAAACATTCAGTACTTC. This encodes CASSGQGQAKNIQYF. The genes are TRBV6-1 and TRBJ2-4, with 8 bases matching TRBD1. The junction had 4 bases not matched to a gene; V was cut back by 6 bases and J by 0 bases. Germline V gene data show CDR1 as MNHNS and CDR2 as SASEGT. The CDR3 consists of 15 residues.

The V gene is TRBV7-9, the J gene TRBJ2-5; 10 positions match TRBD2. Germline CDR1 and CDR2: SEHNR and FQNEAQ (reference sequence). The CDR3 extends over 19 amino acids. The trim removed 0 bases at V and 2 bases at J, leaving 12 bases unmatched. The CDR3 nucleotides read TGTGCCAGCAGCTTAGCGCGATTAGCGGGGGGTGATCAACAAGAGACCCAGTACTTC. Residues: CASSLARLAGGDQQETQYF.

V gene TRBV19 combines with J gene TRBJ1-1; no firm D call. CDR1 is LNHDA and CDR2 is SQIVND in the germline V gene (reference sequence). The CDR3 has 14 residues. The V end was cut by 3 bases, the J end by 0 bases, with 8 bases between. The CDR3 DNA sequence: TGTGCCAGTAGTATTTCCGGGATGAACACTGAAGCTTTCTTT. Protein sequence: CASSISGMNTEAFF.

This chain connects TRBV12-5 to TRBJ1-2; D not certain. Trimming pared 1 base from V and 4 bases from J, leaving 13 bases between. The CDR3 spans 15 residues. In germline, CDR1 is LGHNT, CDR2 FRNRAP. The CDR3 spells CASGLDAGFPYGYTF. CDR3 in DNA: TGTGCTAGTGGTTTGGACGCGGGGTTTCCCTATGGCTACACCTTC. Full variable domain (missing parts from reference TRBV12-5 and TRBJ1-2): DARVTQTPRHKVTEMGQEVTMRCQPILGHNTVFWYRQTMMQGLELLAYFRNRAPLDDSGMPKDRFSAEMPDATLATLKIQPSEPRDSAVYFCASGLDAGFPYGYTFGSGTRLTVV.

Written as DNA, the CDR3 is TGTGCCAGCAGCCAGGGGGAAGGCTACACCTTC. Translated: CASSQGEGYTF. The V and J genes are TRBV27 and TRBJ1-2, with 7 bases matching TRBD1. In germline, CDR1 is MNHEY, CDR2 SMNVEV (reference sequence). V lost 6 bases and J lost 8; bases outside the gene matches: 3. The CDR3 is made up of 11 amino acids.

The chain joins TRBV7-9 to TRBJ2-7; 12 bases line up with TRBD2. The CDR3 spans 18 residues. V lost 2 bases, J lost 5 bases, and 13 bases stayed unmatched. The V gene's germline CDR1 is SEHNR and CDR2 FQNEAQ (reference sequence). CDR3 region: CASSLPTTSGRTAHEQYF. The CDR3 nucleotides are TGTGCCAGCAGCTTACCGACGACTAGCGGGAGAACCGCCCACGAGCAGTACTTC.

CDR3 coding DNA: TGCGCCAGCAGCATACTAGCGGGAGACCCAGATACGCAGTATTTT. Translating it yields CASSILAGDPDTQYF. This rearrangement joins TRBV5-1 to TRBJ2-3; 11 positions agree with TRBD2. The J segment lost 4 bases and the V segment lost 4 bases, leaving 5 bases of the junction unmatched. Germline-derived CDR1 and CDR2 are SGHRS and YFSETQ. This CDR3 has 15 amino acids. Together with reference TRBV5-1 and TRBJ2-3, the CDR3 gives the full variable domain: KAGVTQTPRYLIKTRGQQVTLSCSPISGHRSVSWYQQTPGQGLQFLFEYFSETQRNKGNFPGRFSGRQFSNSRSEMNVSTLELGDSALYLCASSILAGDPDTQYFGPGTRLTVL.

The CDR3 bases are TGTGCCAGCAGCCCAGGGACTAGCGGGGTCCACTACGAGCAGTACTTC. This translates into CASSPGTSGVHYEQYF. The chain couples TRBV5-4 to TRBJ2-7; 13 positions agree with TRBD2. After removal of 4 bases from V and 3 bases from J, the junction contained 7 bases not matched to a gene. The germline V gene encodes CDR1 SGHNT and CDR2 YYREEE (reference sequence). This CDR3 region has 16 residues.

This chain uses TRBV5-1 with TRBJ2-5; maybe TRBD2 (5 bases). Germline V gene lookup returns CDR1 SGHRS and CDR2 YFSETQ. The CDR3 sequence is 12 residues long. V was trimmed by 6 bases and J by 5 bases, leaving 11 bases between them. The CDR3 region has the DNA TGCGCCAGCACTAACCCGGGGGAGACCCAGTACTTC. It specifies CASTNPGETQYF.

CDR3 residues: CASSSIKQGVNTEAFF. The CDR3 nucleotides read TGTGCCAGCAGCTCTATCAAACAGGGGGTAAACACTGAAGCTTTCTTT. V is TRBV11-2 and J is TRBJ1-1; TRBD1 matches 8 bases. Germline CDR1 reads SGHAT; CDR2 reads FQNNGV. V was pared by 4 bases and J by 2 bases, with 9 bases of the junction left unmatched. The CDR3 contains 16 residues.

The V gene is TRBV9, the J gene TRBJ2-2; D not certain. Trimming cost V 0 bases and J 2 bases, with 5 bases left between them. This CDR3 spans 14 amino acids. Germline lookup yields CDR1 SGDLS and CDR2 YYNGEE. CDR3 loop: CASSVASNTGELFF. CDR3 nucleotides: TGTGCCAGCAGCGTAGCCAGTAACACCGGGGAGCTGTTTTTT.

The CDR3 DNA is TGTGCCAGCAGCCGTAGCGGGGAGACCACAGATACGCAGTATTTT. Protein sequence: CASSRSGETTDTQYF. This chain connects TRBV7-6 to TRBJ2-3; 8 positions agree with TRBD2. The CDR3 extends over 15 amino acids. The V gene end was trimmed by 5 bases and the J gene end by 2 bases; junction bases not matched to a gene: 6. CDR1 and CDR2 (germline): SGHVS, FNYEAQ.

This chain links TRBV9 with TRBJ2-2; no firm D call. V lost 0 bases to trimming and J lost 1 base, with 7 bases between them. This CDR3 has 15 amino acids. Germline V gene sequence: CDR1 SGDLS, CDR2 YYNGEE. The CDR3 spells CASSVGRQNTGELFF. The CDR3 nucleotides are TGTGCCAGCAGCGTAGGCAGGCAGAACACCGGGGAGCTGTTTTTT.

This chain links TRBV6-1 with TRBJ2-5, with TRBD2 identical over 10 bases. Trimming at V came to 6 bases and at J to 5 bases, leaving 3 bases not matched to a gene. Germline lookup yields CDR1 MNHNS and CDR2 SASEGT. The CDR3 length is 13 residues. The CDR3 spells CASSVSGRETQYF. CDR3 in DNA: TGTGCCAGCAGCGTTAGCGGGAGGGAGACCCAGTACTTC.

The V call is TRBV29-1, the J call TRBJ2-1, with 13 nucleotides matching TRBD2. CDR3 length: 14 residues. The germline gives CDR1 SQVTM, CDR2 ANQGSEA. The trim removed 4 bases at V and 9 bases at J, leaving 6 bases unmatched. This CDR3 reads CSVGTSGRATEQFF. CDR3 DNA: TGCAGCGTTGGTACTAGCGGGAGGGCCACTGAGCAGTTCTTC.

The chain employs TRBV14 and TRBJ2-5; D is unresolved. The germline gives CDR1 SGHDN, CDR2 FVKESK. V was pared by 4 bases and J by 3 bases, with 9 bases between. CDR3 length: 13 amino acids. The CDR3 nucleotides are TGTGCCAGCAGCCCGAGGTTGGAAGAGACCCAGTACTTC. Protein: CASSPRLEETQYF.

The genes are TRBV18 and TRBJ1-3; tentative D call: TRBD1 (6 bases). Germline V gives CDR1 KGHSH, CDR2 LQKENI. The CDR3 covers 14 residues. The ends were cut back, 4 bases at V and 7 bases at J, with 14 bases in the middle. The CDR3 here is CASSHRDLSNTIYF. DNA of the CDR3: TGTGCCAGCTCACACAGGGATTTAAGCAACACCATATATTTT.

This chain connects TRBV9 to TRBJ1-3; D is undetermined. The germline CDR1 and CDR2 sequences are SGDLS and YYNGEE. This CDR3 has 16 amino acids. V was trimmed by 0 bases and J by 0 bases, leaving 10 bases between them. The CDR3 coding sequence is TGTGCCAGCAGCGTAGAATCTGAGGGCTCTGGAAACACCATATATTTT. Its protein product is CASSVESEGSGNTIYF.

The chain combines TRBV10-2 with TRBJ2-1; 9 positions agree with TRBD2. This CDR3 has 12 amino acids. J lost 6 bases, V lost 7 bases, and 1 base had no gene match. Germline V gene lookup returns CDR1 WSHSY and CDR2 SAAADI. CDR3 DNA sequence: TGCGCCAGCAAGACTAGCGGCAATGAGCAGTTCTTC. It specifies CASKTSGNEQFF.

J is TRBJ2-7 and V is TRBV6-6; 8 bases are shared with TRBD2. From germline, CDR1 is MNHNY and CDR2 SVGAGI (reference sequence). The CDR3 totals 14 residues. The V and J ends lost 5 bases and 3 bases, in that order; junction bases with no gene match: 6. The CDR3 protein is CASSDGTRGYEQYF. The CDR3 nucleotides are TGTGCCAGCAGTGATGGGACTAGGGGCTACGAGCAGTACTTC.

V and J are TRBV6-5 and TRBJ2-1; a weak D match, TRBD2 (6 bases). This CDR3 has 15 amino acids. Germline values: CDR1 MNHEY, CDR2 SVGAGI. Trimming cost V 0 bases and J 2 bases, with 8 bases left between them. For the CDR3, the DNA is TGTGCCAGCAGTTACTCCGGCGGGGCCTACAATGAGCAGTTCTTC. Translated: CASSYSGGAYNEQFF.

V usage is TRBV5-1 and J usage is TRBJ2-1, with 13 bases fitting TRBD2. V lost 0 bases to trimming and J lost 10 bases; unmatched junction nucleotides: 4. This CDR3 has 15 amino acids. Germline-derived CDR1 and CDR2 are SGHRS and YFSETQ. The CDR3 region is CASSLGTSGSWEQFF. CDR3 sequence (DNA): TGCGCCAGCAGCTTGGGGACTAGCGGGAGTTGGGAGCAGTTCTTC.

The chain couples TRBV29-1 to TRBJ1-1; D gene unclear. With 7 bases removed from V and 0 bases from J, the gap between germline ends came to 15 bases. In germline, CDR1 is SQVTM, CDR2 ANQGSEA. The CDR3 consists of 14 residues. In nucleotides, the CDR3 is TGCAGCGCTCTTATTGACACACTGAACACTGAAGCTTTCTTT. Translating gives CSALIDTLNTEAFF.

The J gene is TRBJ1-4, the V gene TRBV2; D is unclear. With 1 base removed from V and 7 bases from J, the gap between germline ends came to 16 bases. This CDR3 is built from 16 residues. Germline lookup yields CDR1 SNHLY and CDR2 FYNNEI. Written as DNA, the CDR3 is TGTGCCAGCAGTGAAGAGGGAGGAGGGTATGGTGAAAAACTGTTTTTT. It translates to CASSEEGGGYGEKLFF.

The rearrangement uses TRBV18 and TRBJ1-1, with 8 bases aligning to TRBD1. Germline V CDR1 and CDR2: KGHSH, LQKENI. V lost 5 bases, J lost 0 bases, and 2 bases stayed unmatched. The CDR3 is made up of 14 amino acids. CDR3 in DNA: TGTGCCAGCTCATTGGGACAGGTGAACACTGAAGCTTTCTTT. Translation: CASSLGQVNTEAFF.

V gene TRBV11-1 combines with J gene TRBJ2-1, with 7 bases matching TRBD2. CDR1 is SGHAT and CDR2 is FQDESV in the germline V gene (reference sequence). J lost 5 bases, V lost 1 base, and 5 bases had no gene match. The CDR3 runs to 15 residues. CDR3 nucleotide sequence: TGTGCCAGCAGCTTAGGACTAGCTGCCGACAATGAGCAGTTCTTC. It encodes CASSLGLAADNEQFF.

This rearrangement joins TRBV29-1 to TRBJ1-3; D call uncertain. Trimming removed 3 bases from V and 2 bases from J, with 8 bases in between. Germline lookup yields CDR1 SQVTM and CDR2 ANQGSEA. The CDR3 is 13 residues long. CDR3 sequence reads: CSVDGGAGNTIYF. The CDR3, as DNA: TGCAGCGTTGATGGCGGGGCTGGAAACACCATATATTTT.

This rearrangement joins TRBV6-5 to TRBJ2-2; 7 nucleotides match TRBD1. There are 14 residues in the CDR3. CDR1 is MNHEY and CDR2 is SVGAGI in the germline V gene. J lost 4 bases, V lost 6 bases, and 5 bases had no gene match. The CDR3 sequence: CASRTGVGTGELFF. The CDR3 DNA is TGTGCCAGCAGAACAGGGGTAGGCACCGGGGAGCTGTTTTTT.

This CDR3 reads CSVRLAGGRAEQYF. In DNA form, the CDR3 reads TGCAGCGTGCGACTAGCGGGGGGGAGGGCCGAGCAGTACTTC. The chain is built from TRBV29-1 and TRBJ2-7, with 14 positions matching TRBD2. CDR3 length equals 14 residues. The germline V gene encodes CDR1 SQVTM and CDR2 ANQGSEA. Germline trimming cut 6 bases from V and 6 bases from J; bases unmatched to any gene: 7.

This clone was seen more than once but under ten times. The chain combines TRBV2 with TRBJ2-5; D might be TRBD1 (5 bases). Germline V gene sequence: CDR1 SNHLY, CDR2 FYNNEI. Between the trimmed V and J ends, which lost 6 bases and 6 bases, there was a span of 8 bases. The CDR3 is 11 residues long. The CDR3 here is CASRDTQTQYF. The CDR3 DNA reads as TGTGCCAGCAGGGACACACAGACCCAGTACTTC.